This T cell receptor (beta chain) comes out of a study of T cell repertoires in cytomegalovirus infection. Study at large: Matching HLA type, along with CMV infection, was indicated by public TCR beta signatures. Regarding the study as a whole: HLA-C-restricted CMV-specific TCR beta clonotypes were dominant in the ex vivo response. Of the TCR beta families, the public ones yielded a cumulative frequency that identified carriers of CMV plus the relevant HLA.

Regarding this clonotype: What it binds is unknown.

Germline V gives CDR1 MNHEY, CDR2 SVGEGT. The length of the CDR3 is 14 residues. Unmatched junction bases numbered 7, after V lost 7 bases and J lost 2 bases. TCRdb ran MiXCR on the reads and lists one entry per CDR3 protein. The repertoire holds nearly 450,000 distinct CDR3 sequences, with approximately 31% as singletons. This TCR came from a human donor in good health (CMV status not recorded). Some clones in this sample may be carry-over from other donors' samples. The chain is built from TRBV6-2 or TRBV6-3 and TRBJ2-5, with 7 bases matching TRBD1. The source material was PBMCs. Here the CDR3 DNA reads TGTGCCAGCAAAGAACAGGGGATACAAGAGACCCAGTACTTC. It encodes CASKEQGIQETQYF.